This TCR beta chain is drawn from a study of CXCR3-negative and CXCR3-positive naive CD8 T cells. Through 5' RACE with UMI labels, the TRB cDNA libraries were prepared. One entry per CDR3 protein, without DNA, is what TCRdb gives after re-calling the 5' RACE reads. This sample contains approximately 66,000 distinct CDR3 sequences. Study-level results: Comparison of naive subsets found surface CD5 to be comparable, and TCR strength was inferred on the basis of TRB CDR3 properties. Naive cells positive for CXCR3 carried more hydrophobic TRB CDR3s than CXCR3-negative ones.

This CDR3 is 14 amino acids long. Germline CDR1 is SQVTM and CDR2 is ANQGSEA. Concerning this clonotype: What it binds is unknown.

Sequencing was performed on naive CXCR3- CD8+ T cells from blood. Subset meaning: CD45RO-CCR7+CD27+CD95- naive CD8+ T cells lacking CXCR3 (TNR3-). The clonotype comes from a human donor in good health. Some clones in this sample may be carry-over from other donors' samples. The V and J genes are TRBV29-1 and TRBJ1-3. CDR3 protein: CSVEIPNSGNTIYF.